This is a list of T cell receptor beta chains from one sample in a study of spatial heterogeneity in lung cancer. From the 5' RACE reads, TCRdb called clonotypes with MiXCR, one entry per CDR3 protein. The table has around 60,000 distinct CDR3 sequences, more than 7% seen once; the top ten hold over 13%. The sequencing used PBMCs, collected at surgery. These receptors were obtained from a female donor with early-stage non-small cell lung cancer. CDR3s include the opening cysteine and the closing phenylalanine or tryptophan. Each record gives: J gene, V gene, clone size, D gene, CDR3 protein, CDR3 DNA. D genes are given only for firm matches. Not all rows give a size; the values are once, few, many and, for expanded clones, a class.

TRBJ1-6 TRBV3-1 NA NA CASSQELGRGDSPLHF TGTGCCAGCAGCCAAGAATTGGGCAGGGGTGATTCACCCCTCCACTTT
TRBJ1-2 TRBV28 NA NA CASSLGVIYGYTF TGTGCCAGCAGTTTGGGAGTTATCTATGGCTACACCTTC
TRBJ2-7 TRBV24-1 few NA CATSDGAYEQYF TGTGCCACCAGCGACGGGGCCTACGAGCAGTACTTC
TRBJ1-1 TRBV12-3/TRBV12-4 few TRBD1 CASTDRGVNTEAFF TGTGCCAGCACCGACAGGGGCGTAAACACTGAAGCTTTCTTT
TRBJ1-2 TRBV7-2 few TRBD1 CASSPEGQGLGGYTF TGTGCCAGCAGCCCCGAGGGACAGGGTTTGGGTGGCTACACCTTC
TRBJ2-2 TRBV6-1 NA NA CASSEERTGELFF TGTGCCAGCAGTGAAGAGCGCACCGGGGAGCTGTTTTTT
TRBJ2-7 TRBV6-2/TRBV6-3 many NA CASRSQSSSSYEQYF TGTGCCAGCCGAAGTCAGAGTTCTTCCTCCTACGAGCAGTACTTC
TRBJ1-4 TRBV27 NA TRBD1 CASSIAGTVYEKLFF TGTGCCAGCAGTATAGCCGGGACAGTTTATGAAAAACTGTTTTTT
TRBJ2-3 TRBV6-5 few TRBD1 CASSARGTGKDTQYF TGTGCCAGCAGCGCCCGGGGGACAGGGAAAGATACGCAGTATTTT
TRBJ1-2 TRBV20-1 few NA CSARGDSGYGYTF TGCAGTGCCAGAGGTGACTCTGGCTATGGCTACACCTTC
TRBJ2-7 TRBV3-1 many TRBD1 CASSQVPGTGTHEQYF TGTGCCAGCAGCCAAGTCCCCGGGACAGGTACCCACGAGCAGTACTTC
TRBJ1-4 TRBV6-1 many TRBD1 CASSWDRPQEKLFF TGTGCCAGCAGTTGGGACAGGCCCCAGGAAAAACTGTTTTTT
TRBJ2-2 TRBV7-3 few TRBD1 CASGLDRGTGELFF TGTGCCAGCGGCCTTGACAGGGGCACCGGGGAGCTGTTTTTT
TRBJ1-1 TRBV14 NA TRBD1 CASSRLRDSEAFF TGTGCCAGCAGCCGGCTCCGGGACAGTGAAGCTTTCTTT
TRBJ1-1 TRBV20-1 many TRBD1 CSAPSTGLGTEAFF TGCAGTGCTCCCTCGACAGGGTTGGGCACTGAAGCTTTCTTT
TRBJ2-7 TRBV6-1 many NA CASSEARMSYEQYF TGTGCCAGCAGTGAAGCTAGAATGTCCTACGAGCAGTACTTC
TRBJ2-7 TRBV6-1 NA NA CASSLGRDYEQYF TGTGCCAGCAGTTTAGGCAGGGATTACGAGCAGTACTTC
TRBJ2-3 TRBV20-1 NA NA CSAPPGDTQYF TGCAGTGCCCCCCCGGGAGATACGCAGTATTTT
TRBJ2-1 TRBV12-5 NA TRBD2 CASGFRSSGGSNEQFF TGTGCTAGTGGTTTTCGGTCTAGCGGAGGGTCAAATGAGCAGTTCTTC
TRBJ2-4 TRBV20-1 few TRBD1 CSASLQGALRNIQYF TGCAGTGCTAGCCTACAGGGGGCGCTTAGGAACATTCAGTACTTC
TRBJ2-1 TRBV15 few NA CATSRSSGQGNEQFF TGTGCCACCAGCAGAAGCTCAGGGCAGGGCAATGAGCAGTTCTTC
TRBJ2-1 TRBV29-1 many TRBD2 CSELADYNEQFF TGCAGCGAACTAGCGGACTACAATGAGCAGTTCTTC
TRBJ1-1 TRBV10-3 few NA CAISPPYSNTEAFF TGTGCCATCAGTCCCCCTTACTCGAACACTGAAGCTTTCTTT
TRBJ2-3 TRBV28 many NA CASSLGALGTDTQYF TGTGCCAGCAGTTTGGGGGCCTTAGGCACAGATACGCAGTATTTT
TRBJ2-7 TRBV6-2/TRBV6-3 many TRBD2 CASSSLAGGPSEQYF TGTGCCAGCAGCTCACTAGCGGGAGGGCCGAGTGAGCAGTACTTC